A selection of T cell receptor beta chains follows, all from one sample in a study of cytomegalovirus exposure and HLA in healthy donors. The assay was immunoSEQ multiplex PCR, and TCRdb's table has in-frame clones only and misses some. The sample includes about 130,000 clones, 75% to 85% of them seen just once. Sequencing was done on a sample of PBMCs. The receptors shown here come from a woman under 30 in good health and CMV-seropositive. The CDR3 runs from the conserved cysteine through the conserved F or W. Each record gives: V gene, clone size, J gene, D gene, CDR3 DNA, CDR3 protein. D genes are given only for firm matches. The listing skips clone size in some rows; elsewhere it reads once, few, many or a size class.

v_gene: TRBV19; abundance: NA; j_gene: TRBJ1-1; d_gene: NA; CDR3nt: TGTGCCAGTCAGCAGGGGTTGAACACTGAAGCTTTCTTT; CDR3aa: CASQQGLNTEAFF
v_gene: TRBV12-5; abundance: NA; j_gene: TRBJ1-1; d_gene: NA; CDR3nt: TGTGCTAGCCTCTTGGGGCCGAACACTGAAGCTTTCTTT; CDR3aa: CASLLGPNTEAFF
v_gene: TRBV18; abundance: NA; j_gene: TRBJ1-2; d_gene: TRBD1; CDR3nt: TGTGCCAGCTCACTCCGGGACAGCAATTCCTATGGCTACACCTTC; CDR3aa: CASSLRDSNSYGYTF
v_gene: TRBV27; abundance: NA; j_gene: TRBJ1-4; d_gene: NA; CDR3nt: TGTGCCAGCAGCCCACATGTCAATGAAAAACTGTTTTTT; CDR3aa: CASSPHVNEKLFF
v_gene: TRBV19; abundance: NA; j_gene: TRBJ1-1; d_gene: TRBD1; CDR3nt: TGTGCCAGTAGTATGACAGGGGGCATGAACACTGAAGCTTTCTTT; CDR3aa: CASSMTGGMNTEAFF
v_gene: TRBV6-1; abundance: NA; j_gene: TRBJ1-3; d_gene: TRBD1; CDR3nt: TGTGCCAGCAGTGAAACCCGGGACAGGGGGAACACCATATATTTT; CDR3aa: CASSETRDRGNTIYF
v_gene: TRBV29-1; abundance: NA; j_gene: TRBJ2-7; d_gene: TRBD2; CDR3nt: TGCAGCGTCTCGGGGCCTAGCGGGGGGTCTTCCTACGAGCAGTACTTC; CDR3aa: CSVSGPSGGSSYEQYF
v_gene: TRBV6-1; abundance: once; j_gene: TRBJ1-2; d_gene: TRBD1; CDR3nt: TGTGCCAGCAGTGCAGGGGGCGCGAGCTACACCTTC; CDR3aa: CASSAGGASYTF
v_gene: TRBV6-1; abundance: NA; j_gene: TRBJ1-2; d_gene: NA; CDR3nt: TGTGCCAGCAGTGACCGGGGTGACTATGGCTACACCTTC; CDR3aa: CASSDRGDYGYTF
v_gene: TRBV6-6; abundance: NA; j_gene: TRBJ1-2; d_gene: NA; CDR3nt: TGTGCCAGCAGTTACTCGGGGGGGATTTATGGCTACACCTTC; CDR3aa: CASSYSGGIYGYTF
v_gene: TRBV5-1; abundance: few; j_gene: TRBJ2-2; d_gene: NA; CDR3nt: TGCGCCAGCAGCCCCGCGAACACCGGGGAGCTGTTTTTT; CDR3aa: CASSPANTGELFF
v_gene: TRBV7-3; abundance: NA; j_gene: TRBJ2-5; d_gene: TRBD1; CDR3nt: TGTGCCAGCAGCTCGGCCCGGGACAGGCCGCAAGAGACCCAGTACTTC; CDR3aa: CASSSARDRPQETQYF
v_gene: TRBV19; abundance: NA; j_gene: TRBJ2-7; d_gene: TRBD1; CDR3nt: TGTGCCAGTAGTTCAGGGACAGGGGGCAGCTACGAGCAGTACTTC; CDR3aa: CASSSGTGGSYEQYF
v_gene: TRBV27; abundance: NA; j_gene: TRBJ1-6; d_gene: TRBD1; CDR3nt: TGTGCCAGCAAAACCGGGACAGCAAATTCACCCCTCCACTTT; CDR3aa: CASKTGTANSPLHF
v_gene: TRBV25-1; abundance: once; j_gene: TRBJ2-3; d_gene: NA; CDR3nt: TGTGCCAGCAGTTACGAGGGGGGGGCTACTAGCACAGATACGCAGTATTTT; CDR3aa: CASSYEGGATSTDTQYF
v_gene: TRBV6-4; abundance: NA; j_gene: TRBJ2-3; d_gene: TRBD2; CDR3nt: TGTGCCAGCAGTGAGTCGGGGGGGGTAGATACGCAGTATTTT; CDR3aa: CASSESGGVDTQYF
v_gene: TRBV19; abundance: NA; j_gene: TRBJ2-7; d_gene: TRBD2; CDR3nt: TGTGCCAGTAGTATGGGGGCGGGGGGGCTTAACGAGCAGTACTTC; CDR3aa: CASSMGAGGLNEQYF
v_gene: TRBV9; abundance: NA; j_gene: TRBJ2-7; d_gene: NA; CDR3nt: TGTGCCAGCAGCGTAGGAGGCTACTCCTACGAGCAGTACTTC; CDR3aa: CASSVGGYSYEQYF
v_gene: TRBV10-3; abundance: NA; j_gene: TRBJ1-3; d_gene: NA; CDR3nt: TGTGCCATCAGTAATTCTCCGGGACAAAGCTCTGGAAACACCATATATTTT; CDR3aa: CAISNSPGQSSGNTIYF
v_gene: TRBV9; abundance: few; j_gene: TRBJ2-1; d_gene: TRBD2; CDR3nt: TGTGCCAGCAGCTTGACTAGCGGGAGACACAATGAGCAGTTCTTC; CDR3aa: CASSLTSGRHNEQFF
v_gene: TRBV12-5; abundance: NA; j_gene: TRBJ1-2; d_gene: NA; CDR3nt: TGTGCTAGTGGTTTGGGCCTCGACAGGCGCTACACCTTC; CDR3aa: CASGLGLDRRYTF
v_gene: TRBV30; abundance: NA; j_gene: TRBJ1-2; d_gene: TRBD1; CDR3nt: TGTGCCTGGAGTTATCCGGGACAGGGAGCTTTTGACTATGGCTACACCTTC; CDR3aa: CAWSYPGQGAFDYGYTF
v_gene: TRBV5-8; abundance: once; j_gene: TRBJ2-3; d_gene: TRBD2; CDR3nt: TGTGCCAGCAGCCCATGGGGGGGTTCAACAGATACGCAGTATTTT; CDR3aa: CASSPWGGSTDTQYF
v_gene: TRBV5-6; abundance: NA; j_gene: TRBJ2-1; d_gene: TRBD2; CDR3nt: TGTGCCAGCAGCGCACTAGCGGGGTACAATGAGCAGTTCTTC; CDR3aa: CASSALAGYNEQFF
v_gene: TRBV28; abundance: NA; j_gene: TRBJ2-5; d_gene: NA; CDR3nt: TGTGCCAGCTGTGGAGGGCGGGTAGAGACCCAGTACTTC; CDR3aa: CASCGGRVETQYF
v_gene: TRBV6-5; abundance: NA; j_gene: TRBJ2-1; d_gene: TRBD2; CDR3nt: TGTGCCAGCAGTTACGGGCGGGGGGGATTGCAACAGTTCTTC; CDR3aa: CASSYGRGGLQQFF
v_gene: TRBV7-2; abundance: NA; j_gene: TRBJ1-5; d_gene: NA; CDR3nt: TGTGCCAGCAGCCCTAGGGGTAATCAGCCCCAGCATTTT; CDR3aa: CASSPRGNQPQHF
v_gene: TRBV11-2; abundance: NA; j_gene: TRBJ1-2; d_gene: NA; CDR3nt: TGTGCCAGCAGCTGGGACACGGGGGGCTATGGCTACACCTTC; CDR3aa: CASSWDTGGYGYTF
v_gene: TRBV7-3; abundance: NA; j_gene: TRBJ2-3; d_gene: NA; CDR3nt: TGTGCCAGCAGCACAGGGTCCGGCAGGGTAGATACGCAGTATTTT; CDR3aa: CASSTGSGRVDTQYF
v_gene: TRBV5-5; abundance: NA; j_gene: TRBJ1-5; d_gene: NA; CDR3nt: TGTGCCAGCAGCTTGGGCGGCTATAGCAATCAGCCCCAGCATTTT; CDR3aa: CASSLGGYSNQPQHF